A single sample gave rise to the 18 T cell receptor beta chains below, sequenced in a study of T cell responses to AZD1222 COVID-19 vaccine. Sequenced by immunoSEQ multiplex PCR; TCRdb stores in-frame clones only, minus some. The sample records about 120,000 clones, more than 75% being singletons. This specimen consisted of peripheral blood, obtained on day 0 of AZD1222 vaccination. The source is an adult in good health.

V and J are TRBV28 and TRBJ2-5; D unclear. Per germline, CDR1 MDHEN and CDR2 SYDVKM. Trimming removed 5 bases at V and 9 bases at J, with 13 bases between. This CDR3 region has 12 residues. The CDR3 sequence: CASSLTAAAQYF. The CDR3 DNA follows: TGTGCCAGCAGTCTTACGGCCGCAGCCCAGTACTTC.

This chain connects TRBV18 to TRBJ2-4, with D perhaps assigned TRBD1 or TRBD2 (5 bases each). This CDR3 spans 17 amino acids. The germline V gene encodes CDR1 KGHSH and CDR2 LQKENI. Trimming stripped 2 bases from V and 1 base from J, with 15 bases between. The CDR3 DNA is TGTGCCAGCTCACCAGGGACGTACACCCCCGCCAAAAACATTCAGTACTTC. Its protein product is CASSPGTYTPAKNIQYF.

A few counts support this clone. This rearrangement joins TRBV4-3 to TRBJ1-2, with 9 bases aligning to TRBD1. Germline assignment: CDR1 LGHNA and CDR2 YSLEER. CDR3 size: 15 residues. The V gene end was trimmed by 0 bases and the J gene end by 5 bases; junction bases not matched to a gene: 4. The CDR3 is CASSQDFDRGYGYTF. The CDR3 DNA follows: TGCGCCAGCAGCCAAGATTTTGACAGGGGGTATGGCTACACCTTC.

The genes are TRBV10-1 and TRBJ2-5; 8 nucleotides align to TRBD2. After removal of 2 bases from V and 5 bases from J, the junction contained 4 bases not matched to a gene. Germline CDR1 and CDR2: WNHNN and SYGVQD (reference sequence). The CDR3 covers 14 residues. CDR3 in amino acids: CASSESGGRETQYF. CDR3 DNA: TGCGCCAGCAGTGAGAGCGGGGGTCGGGAGACCCAGTACTTC.

V is TRBV5-6 and J is TRBJ2-2; D is undetermined. The CDR3 sequence is 16 residues long. Germline V gene sequence: CDR1 SGHDT, CDR2 YYEEEE. The V and J ends lost 0 bases and 0 bases respectively, with 9 bases between them. The chain's CDR3 is CASSLEGFANTGELFF. The CDR3 DNA sequence: TGTGCCAGCAGCTTGGAGGGTTTCGCGAACACCGGGGAGCTGTTTTTT. Looking up the rest from reference TRBV5-6 and TRBJ2-2 gives the full variable domain: DAGVTQSPTHLIKTRGQQVTLRCSPKSGHDTVSWYQQALGQGPQFIFQYYEEEERQRGNFPDRFSGHQFPNYSSELNVNALLLGDSALYLCASSLEGFANTGELFFGEGSRLTVL.

The chain has TRBV19 and TRBJ1-1, with a possible D match to TRBD1 (5 bases). Germline lookup yields CDR1 LNHDA and CDR2 SQIVND (reference sequence). CDR3 length: 13 residues. V was cut by 0 bases and J by 3 bases, with 5 bases left in between. The CDR3 DNA sequence: TGTGCCAGTAGTATAGAAGGGGACACTGAAGCTTTCTTT. Translation gives CASSIEGDTEAFF. Drawing the rest from reference TRBV19 and TRBJ1-1, the complete variable domain is DGGITQSPKYLFRKEGQNVTLSCEQNLNHDAMYWYRQDPGQGLRLIYYSQIVNDFQKGDIAEGYSVSREKKESFPLTVTSAQKNPTAFYLCASSIEGDTEAFFGQGTRLTVV.

The chain links TRBV5-1 to TRBJ2-1; no reliable D call. The germline V gene encodes CDR1 SGHRS and CDR2 YFSETQ. V lost 2 bases and J 8 bases, leaving 11 bases between the germline ends. The CDR3 extends over 13 amino acids. CDR3 nucleotides: TGCGCCAGCAGCTTCCTCCCCAACGATGAGCAGTTCTTC. The encoded protein is CASSFLPNDEQFF. The full variable domain, rest sourced from reference TRBV5-1 and TRBJ2-1, is KAGVTQTPRYLIKTRGQQVTLSCSPISGHRSVSWYQQTPGQGLQFLFEYFSETQRNKGNFPGRFSGRQFSNSRSEMNVSTLELGDSALYLCASSFLPNDEQFFGPGTRLTVL.

This chain links TRBV2 with TRBJ1-5; D is possibly TRBD1 (6 bases). V was shortened by 1 base and J by 1 base, with 8 bases between the two germline ends. Germline CDR1 is SNHLY and CDR2 is FYNNEI. This CDR3 is 15 amino acids long. CDR3 nucleotide sequence: TGTGCCAGCAGTGAAGTGGGGGCAAGCAATCAGCCCCAGCATTTT. Protein: CASSEVGASNQPQHF.

A few counts support this clone. The V call is TRBV3-1 (or the pseudogene TRBV3-2), the J call TRBJ2-1; D uncertain. This CDR3 contains 17 residues. Germline CDR1 is LGHDT and CDR2 is YNNKEL (reference sequence). V lost 5 bases to trimming and J lost 2 bases, with 19 bases between them. The chain's CDR3 is CASSAQASVGPYNEQFF. The DNA of the CDR3 is TGTGCCAGCAGCGCCCAAGCCTCGGTTGGCCCCTACAATGAGCAGTTCTTC.

The chain carries TRBV6-1 and TRBJ2-3, with D possibly TRBD2 on 6 matching bases. The V end was cut by 2 bases, the J end by 7 bases, with 10 bases between. Germline CDR1 MNHNS, CDR2 SASEGT. The CDR3 contains 13 residues. In DNA, the CDR3 is TGTGCCAGCAGTGAAAACGGCGGGAATACGCAGTATTTT. Translated: CASSENGGNTQYF.

The gene calls are TRBV28 and TRBJ1-2; D is unresolved. The V gene lost 5 bases and the J gene lost 11 bases, with 12 bases spanning the gap. Per the germline V gene, CDR1 is MDHEN and CDR2 is SYDVKM. This CDR3 region has 11 residues. CDR3 nucleotides: TGTGCCAGCAGTCGAACCGGACTTTACACCTTC. Its protein is CASSRTGLYTF.

This chain links TRBV7-8 with TRBJ2-7; D is possibly TRBD1 or TRBD2 (6 bases each). CDR1 and CDR2 (germline): SGHVS, FQNEAQ. The ends were cut back, 4 bases at V and 5 bases at J, with 21 bases in the middle. The CDR3 runs 16 residues. The DNA of the CDR3 is TGTGCCAGCAGCTCCGAAGGGGGACTGGGCGGTGACGAGCAGTACTTC. Amino acid sequence: CASSSEGGLGGDEQYF.

This clone was recorded a few times. The genes are TRBV2 and TRBJ1-1; D is unresolved. Per the germline V gene, CDR1 is SNHLY and CDR2 is FYNNEI. CDR3 length: 14 residues. Trimming removed 2 bases at V and 1 base at J, with 8 bases between. The DNA for the CDR3 is TGTGCCAGCAGTGAATTGACTCAGAACACTGAAGCTTTCTTT. The encoded protein is CASSELTQNTEAFF.

The DNA of the CDR3 is TGTGCCAGCAGGACAGGGGAAGACGGCTACACCTTC. This encodes CASRTGEDGYTF. V gene TRBV12-3 or TRBV12-4 combines with J gene TRBJ1-2; 8 bases map to TRBD1. V trimming: 6 bases; J trimming: 8 bases; junction bases outside the gene matches: 5. This CDR3 comprises 12 residues.

The chain combines TRBV6-1 with TRBJ1-2, with a possible D match to TRBD1 (6 bases). The CDR3 has 17 amino acids. The germline V gene has CDR1 MNHNS and CDR2 SASEGT. Between the trimmed V and J ends, which lost 1 base and 6 bases, there was a span of 21 bases. CDR3 sequence reads: CASSEGWRTASTDGYTF. The DNA of the CDR3 is TGTGCCAGCAGTGAAGGGTGGAGGACAGCCTCCACCGATGGCTACACCTTC.

The CDR3 sequence: CAIIHEYTGELFF. The CDR3 coding sequence is TGTGCCATCATTCACGAGTACACCGGGGAGCTGTTTTTT. The chain combines TRBV10-3 with TRBJ2-2; no firm D call. This CDR3 contains 13 residues. Trimming stripped 7 bases from V and 3 bases from J, with 9 bases between. Germline V gene sequence: CDR1 ENHRY, CDR2 SYGVKD.

J is TRBJ1-6 and V is TRBV21-1; the table's D gene call, TRBD1, was not cross checked with the DNA. TRBV21-1 is termed a pseudogene. This CDR3 is built from 14 residues. The CDR3 sequence: CASSKGQGNSPLHF. In DNA, the CDR3 is TGTGCCAGCAGCAAAGGACAGGGGAATTCACCCCTCCACTTT.

The gene calls are TRBV19 and TRBJ1-1, with a tentative D call TRBD1 (5 bases). Trimming took off 3 bases at V and 8 bases at J, with 13 bases between the two ends. The CDR3 contains 13 residues. The V gene's germline CDR1 is LNHDA and CDR2 SQIVND (reference sequence). Written as DNA, the CDR3 is TGTGCCAGTAGTATGACACAGGATTCAGAAGCTTTCTTT. It codes for CASSMTQDSEAFF.